The 5 T cell receptor beta chains reported below all come from one sample, sequenced in a study of T cell changes during pregnancy in multiple sclerosis. The assay was immunoSEQ multiplex PCR, and TCRdb's table has in-frame clones only and misses some. This sample carries 33,000 or so clones, 80% to 95% of them seen once, and the ten largest clones take about 0.4%. Sample: CD4+ T cells from peripheral blood mononuclear cells, taken in the third trimester of pregnancy. The receptors were sampled from a female donor in good health, enrolled as a control in a pregnancy study.

The chain is built from TRBV7-3 and TRBJ2-6, with TRBD1 identical over 9 bases. Trimming removed 5 bases from V and 0 bases from J; junction bases left unmatched: 5. There are 17 residues in the CDR3. Germline assignment: CDR1 SGHTA and CDR2 FQGTGA. The CDR3 DNA reads TGTGCCAGCAGCCGGGCGACAGGGGGCTCTGGGGCCAACGTCCTGACTTTC. Protein: CASSRATGGSGANVLTF.

The chain combines TRBV10-3 with TRBJ2-7, with 8 bases that match TRBD2. The CDR3 is 12 amino acids. The germline gives CDR1 ENHRY, CDR2 SYGVKD. The V and J ends lost 10 bases and 0 bases, in that order; junction bases with no gene match: 2. DNA of the CDR3: TGTGCCACCGGGACTAGCTCCTACGAGCAGTACTTC. Its protein is CATGTSSYEQYF.

In DNA, the CDR3 is TGTGCCAGCAGTTACCTCGGGACAGTGAGTGAAAAACTGTTTTTT. Its translation is CASSYLGTVSEKLFF. The chain links TRBV6-5 to TRBJ1-4, with 7 bases that match TRBD1. Germline CDR1 MNHEY, CDR2 SVGAGI. CDR3 length: 15 residues. The ends lost 2 bases at V and 7 bases at J; junction bases unmatched: 7.

This chain uses TRBV28 with TRBJ1-3, with no clear D. Germline values: CDR1 MDHEN, CDR2 SYDVKM. The CDR3 runs 14 residues. The V end lost 8 bases, the J end lost 0 bases, and 11 bases lay between the germline ends. The CDR3 DNA sequence: TGTGCCAGCCAAGGAGCCAGCTCTGGAAACACCATATATTTT. This sequence encodes CASQGASSGNTIYF. Drawing the rest from reference TRBV28 and TRBJ1-3, the complete variable domain is DVKVTQSSRYLVKRTGEKVFLECVQDMDHENMFWYRQDPGLGLRLIYFSYDVKMKEKGDIPEGYSVSREKKERFSLILESASTNQTSMYLCASQGASSGNTIYFGEGSWLTVV.

The chain carries TRBV12-5 and TRBJ2-2; no clear D. Trimming took 6 bases from V and 6 from J, leaving 2 bases between them. Germline assignment: CDR1 LGHNT and CDR2 FRNRAP. The length of the CDR3 is 10 residues. CDR3 sequence (DNA): TGTGCTAGTGGCGCCGGGGAGCTGTTTTTT. Protein product: CASGAGELFF. The whole variable domain, remainder taken from reference TRBV12-5 and TRBJ2-2, is DARVTQTPRHKVTEMGQEVTMRCQPILGHNTVFWYRQTMMQGLELLAYFRNRAPLDDSGMPKDRFSAEMPDATLATLKIQPSEPRDSAVYFCASGAGELFFGEGSRLTVL.